The clone carrying this T cell receptor beta chain was observed a few times. Its antigen is not identified. Trimming left V 2 bases short and J 4 bases short, with 8 bases between. The CDR3 consists of 13 residues. Per the germline V gene, CDR1 is GTSNPN and CDR2 is SVGIG (reference sequence). This entry comes from a study of cytomegalovirus exposure and HLA in healthy donors. In the study overall: Unique TCRs numbering around 85 million, obtained from HLA-typed donors, made up an early data release. Whole-study results and caveats: Information on immune exposure was restricted to one variable (CMV serostatus).

Regarding donors, all were healthy bone marrow donors. The PCR had 60 Vbeta and 13 Jbeta primers. Authors' data handling: A follow-up analysis tallied 65 million to 80 million unique TCR beta chains, roughly 11 million shared. Sequencing was performed with immunoSEQ multiplex PCR; in TCRdb, only in-frame clones are kept and a portion is missing. The DNA was the basis for D and trimming; V, J and clone size are from that table. The sample shows roughly 83,000 clones, 70% to 75% of them seen only once. V gene TRBV30 combines with J gene TRBJ1-4, with D unresolved. Sequenced: PBMCs. The source is a man aged 60 to 69 in good health and CMV-seronegative. Written as DNA, the CDR3 is TGTGCCTGGAGTAAGGAGAGTAATGAAAAACTGTTTTTT. Encoded protein: CAWSKESNEKLFF.